The 20 T cell receptor beta chains below all came from one sample that was sequenced in a study of T cells after yellow fever vaccination. TCRdb reprocessed the 5' RACE reads via MiXCR and lists one record per CDR3 protein. The table includes 150,000 to 200,000 distinct CDR3 sequences, about 6.2% detected once. The material sequenced was CD4+ T cells sorted from PBMCs, taken on the day of the first yellow fever vaccination. These receptor sequences come from a man younger than 35 who received the YFV17D yellow fever vaccine.

The sample holds many counts of this clonotype. The chain links TRBV7-2 to TRBJ1-2; D ambiguous. Between the trimmed V and J ends, which lost 3 bases and 8 bases, there was a span of 13 bases. This CDR3 spans 13 amino acids. Germline lookup yields CDR1 SGHTA and CDR2 FQGNSA. CDR3 DNA: TGTGCCAGCAGCTTTCTGGCTTCACGGGGCTACACCTTC. Its protein product is CASSFLASRGYTF.

This clonotype came up a few times. The gene calls are TRBV9 and TRBJ1-3, with 7 bases identical to TRBD1. The J segment lost 4 bases and the V segment lost 4 bases, leaving 14 bases of the junction unmatched. Germline CDR1 and CDR2: SGDLS and YYNGEE. The CDR3 contains 17 residues. The CDR3 DNA follows: TGTGCCAGCAGCCAAGGGGGAAACAGGGGAGCCGGAAACACCATATATTTT. It encodes CASSQGGNRGAGNTIYF.

This clonotype was counted a few times. The chain is built from TRBV7-2 and TRBJ1-6; TRBD1 agrees at 8 bases. CDR1 is SGHTA, CDR2 FQGNSA, per germline. V shed 7 bases, J shed 10 bases, and the junction held 12 bases outside the gene matches. The CDR3 runs to 15 residues. CDR3 sequence: CASTPLGDRRSPLHF. CDR3 nucleotides: TGTGCCAGCACTCCCCTCGGGGACAGGAGATCACCCCTCCACTTT.

CDR3 coding DNA: TGTGCCAGCAGCTCCTCCGGGACTAGCAGACCCGGGGAGCTGTTTTTT. Translating gives CASSSSGTSRPGELFF. J is TRBJ2-2 and V is TRBV11-2, with 9 bases fitting TRBD2. Trimming at V came to 4 bases and at J to 6 bases, leaving 9 bases not matched to a gene. Germline CDR1 reads SGHAT; CDR2 reads FQNNGV. This CDR3 has 16 residues.

This clonotype occurred many times. The gene calls are TRBV21-1 and TRBJ2-3; the D call of TRBD1 is as the table states it, not checked on the DNA. TRBV21-1 is shown as a pseudogene. There are 14 residues in the CDR3. The CDR3 is CATKILFITDTQYF. CDR3 DNA sequence: TGTGCCACTAAGATCCTGTTTATCACAGATACGCAGTATTTT.

This clonotype was counted at least ten times. V usage is TRBV20-1 and J usage is TRBJ2-3, with 12 bases identical to TRBD2. V was clipped by 4 bases and J by 4 bases; unmatched bases: 9. Germline V gene data show CDR1 as DFQATT and CDR2 as SNEGSKA (reference sequence). The CDR3 is 16 amino acids. Here the CDR3 DNA reads TGCAGTGCTACAAAGGCTAGCGGGGGGGCCGCAGATACGCAGTATTTT. Encoded protein: CSATKASGGAADTQYF.

The V and J genes are TRBV6-1 and TRBJ1-2, with 11 bases lining up with TRBD1. The CDR3 is made up of 16 amino acids. Unmatched junction bases numbered 16, after V lost 6 bases and J lost 10 bases. CDR1 is MNHNS, CDR2 SASEGT, per germline. CDR3 bases: TGTGCCAGCAGCCGCGGACAGGGGGCCGATTTTCTCGACTACACCTTC. This encodes CASSRGQGADFLDYTF.

This clonotype was detected ten times or more. The chain carries TRBV11-3 and TRBJ2-1; TRBD1 is a possible D gene (6 bases). CDR1 and CDR2 from the germline V gene are SGHNT and YENEEA. The germline V and J ends were trimmed by 4 bases and 6 bases, with 10 bases remaining between them. The CDR3 runs 13 residues. The CDR3 is CASSSHRVNEQFF. CDR3 bases: TGTGCCAGCAGCTCCCACAGGGTCAATGAGCAGTTCTTC.

The table lists this clonotype with many counts. This chain joins TRBV7-2 and TRBJ2-3; D perhaps matches TRBD1 (6 bases). The V gene's germline CDR1 is SGHTA and CDR2 FQGNSA. The CDR3 has 14 residues. Trimming removed 0 bases at V and 3 bases at J, with 7 bases between. The CDR3 protein is CASSLAQGTDTQYF. CDR3 DNA sequence: TGTGCCAGCAGCTTAGCGCAGGGGACAGATACGCAGTATTTT.

This rearrangement joins TRBV12-3 or TRBV12-4 to TRBJ1-3; no firm D call. CDR3 size: 12 residues. V was pared by 6 bases and J by 1 base, with 4 bases between. CDR3 bases: TGTGCCAGCAGGGCTTCTGGAAACACCATATATTTT. Translated, it gives CASRASGNTIYF.

This clonotype was detected a few times. The J gene is TRBJ2-1, the V gene TRBV24-1; 10 bases fit TRBD2. The J segment lost 4 bases and the V segment lost 2 bases, leaving 4 bases of the junction unmatched. This CDR3 has 16 amino acids. Germline V gene sequence: CDR1 KGHDR, CDR2 SFDVKD. The CDR3 DNA reads TGTGCCACCAGTGATTCCAGCGGGGGGGAATACAATGAGCAGTTCTTC. The encoded protein is CATSDSSGGEYNEQFF.

The J gene is TRBJ2-1, the V gene TRBV5-1; D remains unclear. Between the trimmed V and J ends, which lost 0 bases and 6 bases, there was a span of 13 bases. Germline V gene data show CDR1 as SGHRS and CDR2 as YFSETQ. This CDR3 is 15 amino acids long. CDR3 loop: CASSLALSSANEQFF. DNA of the CDR3: TGCGCCAGCAGCTTGGCGCTGAGTTCAGCCAATGAGCAGTTCTTC.

This clonotype appeared a few times. The V gene is TRBV7-2, the J gene TRBJ2-6, with a possible D match to TRBD2 (5 bases). Germline V gene lookup returns CDR1 SGHTA and CDR2 FQGNSA. V lost 2 bases to trimming and J lost 17 bases, with 10 bases between them. This CDR3 has 11 amino acids. The CDR3 sequence is CASSLRGPLTF. DNA of the CDR3: TGTGCCAGCAGCTTACGAGGGCCCTTGACTTTC.

In its sample, this clonotype was seen many times. V usage is TRBV7-9 and J usage is TRBJ2-3; D ambiguous. This CDR3 has 15 amino acids. V was trimmed by 2 bases and J by 4 bases, leaving 13 bases between them. Germline V gene data show CDR1 as SEHNR and CDR2 as FQNEAQ (reference sequence). The CDR3 here is CASSLLSGPPDTQYF. DNA of the CDR3: TGTGCCAGCAGCTTACTTAGTGGGCCACCAGATACGCAGTATTTT. The entire variable domain, with the rest obtained from reference TRBV7-9 and TRBJ2-3, is as follows: DTGVSQNPRHKITKRGQNVTFRCDPISEHNRLYWYRQTLGQGPEFLTYFQNEAQLEKSRLLSDRFSAERPKGSFSTLEIQRTEQGDSAMYLCASSLLSGPPDTQYFGPGTRLTVL.

The table lists this clonotype with a few counts. This chain joins TRBV11-2 and TRBJ1-1, with D hard to call. The CDR3 contains 13 residues. V was cut by 5 bases and J by 0 bases, with 7 bases left in between. Germline-derived CDR1 and CDR2 are SGHAT and FQNNGV. CDR3 DNA: TGTGCCAGCAGCGTTAATATGAACACTGAAGCTTTCTTT. Its protein product is CASSVNMNTEAFF.

This clonotype was observed many times. Here the CDR3 DNA reads TGTGCCAGCAGTGGCCGGACAGGGGTCCCCCAGCCCCAGCATTTT. Translation gives CASSGRTGVPQPQHF. The genes are TRBV2 and TRBJ1-5; 9 bases line up with TRBD1. The CDR3 runs to 15 residues. With 4 bases clipped from V and 7 bases from J, the junction kept 8 bases outside the gene matches. Germline V lookup: CDR1 SNHLY, CDR2 FYNNEI. The full variable domain, its missing parts supplied by reference TRBV2 and TRBJ1-5, is EPEVTQTPSHQVTQMGQEVILRCVPISNHLYFYWYRQILGQKVEFLVSFYNNEISEKSEIFDDQFSVERPDGSNFTLKIRSTKLEDSAMYFCASSGRTGVPQPQHFGDGTRLSIL.

This clonotype occurred many times. Compared with germline, one end of the junction differs, possibly owing to a read error. V usage is TRBV5-1 and J usage is TRBJ2-2, with 7 bases lining up with TRBD2. Germline V CDR1 and CDR2: SGHRS, YFSETQ. The CDR3 length is 13 residues. The CDR3 sequence is CASSLAGTGELFF. DNA of the CDR3: TGTGCCAGCAGCTTAGCGGGCACCGGGGAGCTGTTTTTT.

This CDR3 reads CASERSSGGTYEQYF. CDR3 DNA: TGTGCCAGCGAAAGATCTAGCGGGGGAACCTACGAGCAGTACTTC. The chain recombines TRBV27 with TRBJ2-7, with 10 bases that match TRBD2. V was pared by 8 bases and J by 2 bases, with 9 bases of the junction left unmatched. The CDR3 totals 15 residues. Per germline, CDR1 MNHEY and CDR2 SMNVEV (reference sequence).

The chain has TRBV20-1 and TRBJ2-1, with D possibly TRBD1 on 6 matching bases. Germline CDR1 DFQATT, CDR2 SNEGSKA (reference sequence). The CDR3 covers 13 residues. Trimming took off 5 bases at V and 6 bases at J, with 14 bases between the two ends. CDR3 amino acids: CSASRTAPNEQFF. CDR3 nucleotides: TGCAGTGCTTCCAGGACAGCGCCCAATGAGCAGTTCTTC.

This clonotype appeared many times. The chain carries TRBV20-1 and TRBJ2-2, with D possibly matching TRBD2 (5 bases). The germline gives CDR1 DFQATT, CDR2 SNEGSKA (reference sequence). Trimming cost V 5 bases and J 4 bases, with 11 bases left between them. This CDR3 contains 13 residues. Here the CDR3 reads CSAASGRTGELFF. CDR3 in DNA: TGCAGTGCTGCAAGCGGCCGCACCGGGGAGCTGTTTTTT.